This T cell receptor beta chain was captured in a study of shared clonotypes between healthy human individuals. Every subset had its genomic DNA shared out evenly among several immunoSEQ plates. Only in-frame clones appear in the TCRdb table, and some are missing; sequencing was by immunoSEQ multiplex PCR. The sample shows millions of clones, about 92% of them seen only once. The ends lost 4 bases at V and 9 bases at J; junction bases unmatched: 10. The CDR3 extends over 15 amino acids. Germline V gene lookup returns CDR1 LNHDA and CDR2 SQIVND (reference sequence). The TCR comes from a man aged 18 to 30 in good health. Some clones in this sample may be carry-over from other donors' samples. Sequenced sample: naive CD4+ T cells from PBMCs. Subset described: CD45RA+ positively selected. This chain uses TRBV19 with TRBJ2-1; 9 positions agree with TRBD2. The CDR3 is CASSTIAGVSVEQFF. The CDR3 DNA follows: TGTGCCAGTAGTACCATAGCGGGAGTAAGCGTTGAGCAGTTCTTC.